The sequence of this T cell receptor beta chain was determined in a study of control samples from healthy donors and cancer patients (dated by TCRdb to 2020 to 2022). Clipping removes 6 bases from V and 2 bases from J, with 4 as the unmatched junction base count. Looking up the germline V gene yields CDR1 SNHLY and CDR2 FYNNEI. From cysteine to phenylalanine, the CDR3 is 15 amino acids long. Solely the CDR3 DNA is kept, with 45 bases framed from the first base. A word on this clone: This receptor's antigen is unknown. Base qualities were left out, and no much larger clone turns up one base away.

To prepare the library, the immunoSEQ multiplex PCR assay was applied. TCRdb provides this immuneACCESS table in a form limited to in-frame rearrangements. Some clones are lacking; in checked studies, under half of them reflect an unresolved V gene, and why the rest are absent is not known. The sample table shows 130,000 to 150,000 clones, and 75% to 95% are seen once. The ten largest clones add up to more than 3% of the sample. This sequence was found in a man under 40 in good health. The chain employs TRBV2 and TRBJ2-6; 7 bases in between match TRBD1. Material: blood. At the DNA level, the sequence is TGTGCCAGCAGCTCGACAGGGACTGGGGCCAACGTCCTGACTTTC. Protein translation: CASSSTGTGANVLTF.